Sequencing of this T cell receptor (beta chain) was carried out in a study of T-cell reconstitution after alpha-beta-depleted transplantation in children. Study results and caveats: Roughly two months post-transplant, alpha-beta T cells reportedly originated from several hundred graft clones that had expanded. T-cell counts and diversity at one year post-transplant came mainly from newly produced T cells. Recipient T cells and thymic progenitors that survived were the source of the high TCRbeta diversity seen at day 60 in some patients.

A library of TCRbeta sequences, prepared with unique molecular identifiers, was generated. TCRdb reanalysed the PCR reads using MiXCR and keeps one entry per CDR3 protein. The data hold 400,000 to 450,000 distinct CDR3 sequences, with 43% observed a single time. The germline gives CDR1 KGHDR, CDR2 SFDVKD. V was cut by 4 bases and J by 3 bases, with 12 bases left in between. The CDR3 extends over 14 amino acids. Notes on this clonotype: Its antigen is not identified.

The rearrangement uses TRBV24-1 and TRBJ2-7; D unresolved. The source of this sequence is a girl aged 2-15 years with aplastic anemia, due to receive a stem cell transplant. Specimen: PBMCs, collected before TCRalphabeta/CD19-depleted stem cell transplant. The CDR3 sequence is CATSEGSGVYEQYF. Written as DNA, the CDR3 is TGTGCCACCAGTGAGGGGTCCGGAGTCTACGAGCAGTACTTC.